Listed here are 12 T cell receptor beta chains from one sample, sequenced in a study of T cells in Graves' hyperthyroidism and ophthalmopathy. RNA transcripts were the template for amplifying TCR beta CDR3 regions. The HTBI primer set served for first-round RT-PCR of the TCR CDR3. TCRdb redid the calling of the multiplex PCR reads with MiXCR, one entry per CDR3 protein. This table holds hundreds of thousands of distinct CDR3 sequences, roughly 14% found once. Sequences were obtained from blood. These receptors originate from a woman in her 40s with Graves' ophthalmopathy.

This clonotype showed up many times. The chain has TRBV20-1 and TRBJ2-7, with 11 positions matching TRBD2. With V trimmed by 6 bases and J by 4 bases, 11 bases remained unmatched. The CDR3 runs to 15 residues. From germline, CDR1 is DFQATT and CDR2 SNEGSKA (reference sequence). The CDR3 spells CSARVGTSGRYEQYF. In nucleotides, the CDR3 is TGCAGTGCGCGAGTTGGGACTAGCGGAAGGTACGAGCAGTACTTC.

This clonotype showed up many times. The genes are TRBV19 and TRBJ1-2, with D possibly TRBD1 on 6 matching bases. Germline V CDR1 and CDR2: LNHDA, SQIVND (reference sequence). The CDR3 sequence is 16 residues long. V gave up 7 bases and J gave up 6 bases, with 24 bases separating them. The CDR3 loop is CASIPTTSGTNNGYTF. As DNA, the CDR3 is TGTGCCAGTATCCCCACTACATCCGGGACAAACAATGGCTACACCTTC.

The gene calls are TRBV29-1 and TRBJ2-7; the D is unclear. The germline V and J ends were trimmed by 6 bases and 5 bases, with 17 bases remaining between them. There are 13 residues in the CDR3. Germline lookup yields CDR1 SQVTM and CDR2 ANQGSEA. CDR3 in amino acids: CSVFSSRSHEQYF. The CDR3 DNA reads TGCAGCGTCTTCTCTTCTCGGTCCCACGAGCAGTACTTC.

The chain joins TRBV6-2 or TRBV6-3 to TRBJ2-5; 14 bases are a match to TRBD2. The V and J ends lost 7 bases and 7 bases, in that order; junction bases with no gene match: 8. This CDR3 spans 15 amino acids. Per the germline V gene, CDR1 is MNHEY and CDR2 is SVGEGT. The CDR3 nucleotides are TGTGCCAGCACCCAGGGACTAGCGGGAGACGCGACCCAGTACTTC. It specifies CASTQGLAGDATQYF.

In regard to this clonotype: This is likely a read error, given that the CDR3 carries no conserved phenylalanine or tryptophan at its end. This chain connects TRBV5-1 to TRBJ1-1, with unresolved D. CDR1 and CDR2 from the germline V gene are SGHRS and YFSETQ. V was clipped by 0 bases and J by 0 bases, with 12 bases between them. The CDR3 contains 16 residues. In DNA, the CDR3 is TGCGCCAGCAGCTTGGGCTATCGGACGGTGAACACTGAAGCTTTCCTT. Translating gives CASSLGYRTVNTEAFL.

This clonotype was seen ten or more times. The chain has TRBV3-1 and TRBJ2-5, with TRBD1 matching over 9 bases. Germline CDR1 and CDR2: LGHDT and YNNKEL (reference sequence). CDR3 length: 16 amino acids. Unmatched junction bases numbered 5, after V lost 3 bases and J lost 0 bases. This chain's CDR3 is CASSQTGTGNQETQYF. The CDR3 nucleotides are TGTGCCAGCAGCCAGACCGGGACAGGGAACCAAGAGACCCAGTACTTC.

This clonotype has a handful of counts. CDR3 DNA: TGTGCCAGCAGCCCCATCGGGCCGTCCTACGAGCAGTACTTC. Translating gives CASSPIGPSYEQYF. The chain couples TRBV11-2 to TRBJ2-7; D call uncertain. CDR3 length equals 14 residues. Germline V gene lookup returns CDR1 SGHAT and CDR2 FQNNGV. Trimming took 5 bases from V and 1 from J, leaving 12 bases between them. The whole variable domain, filled in from reference TRBV11-2 and TRBJ2-7, reads EAGVAQSPRYKIIEKRQSVAFWCNPISGHATLYWYQQILGQGPKLLIQFQNNGVVDDSQLPKDRFSAERLKGVDSTLKIQPAKLEDSAVYLCASSPIGPSYEQYFGPGTRLTVT.

The chain has TRBV19 and TRBJ1-2; perhaps TRBD1 as D (5 bases). Germline CDR1 reads LNHDA; CDR2 reads SQIVND (reference sequence). V shed 7 bases and J shed 4 bases, with 19 bases lying between them. The CDR3 totals 15 residues. Written as DNA, the CDR3 is TGTGCCAGTACCAATCCGGTGGGGACCCCCTATGGCTACACCTTC. This sequence encodes CASTNPVGTPYGYTF. Using reference TRBV19 and TRBJ1-2 for the parts outside the CDR3, the full variable domain is DGGITQSPKYLFRKEGQNVTLSCEQNLNHDAMYWYRQDPGQGLRLIYYSQIVNDFQKGDIAEGYSVSREKKESFPLTVTSAQKNPTAFYLCASTNPVGTPYGYTFGSGTRLTVV.

This clonotype was seen a few times. J is TRBJ2-7 and V is TRBV20-1; D unresolved. V was clipped by 6 bases and J by 5 bases, with 17 bases between them. The germline V gene encodes CDR1 DFQATT and CDR2 SNEGSKA (reference sequence). The CDR3 is made up of 13 amino acids. This CDR3 reads CSATNVSPHEQYF. In nucleotides, the CDR3 is TGCAGTGCAACCAACGTGTCCCCCCACGAGCAGTACTTC.

CDR3 protein: CASSSRQGVYGNTIYF. In DNA, the CDR3 is TGTGCCAGCAGCTCAAGACAGGGGGTATACGGAAACACCATATATTTT. V is TRBV11-2 and J is TRBJ1-3, with 9 bases matching TRBD1. Germline loops: CDR1 SGHAT, CDR2 FQNNGV. V was clipped by 4 bases and J by 4 bases; unmatched bases: 8. CDR3 length equals 16 residues.

This clonotype was counted many times. The chain combines TRBV11-3 with TRBJ1-1; no reliable D call. From germline, CDR1 is SGHNT and CDR2 YENEEA. This CDR3 contains 12 residues. Trimming stripped 6 bases from V and 5 bases from J, with 10 bases between. CDR3 DNA: TGTGCCAGCAGTTCGGATGGAACTGAAGCTTTCTTT. This sequence encodes CASSSDGTEAFF.

The chain combines TRBV12-3 or TRBV12-4 with TRBJ2-4, with 8 bases aligning to TRBD1. Trimming cost V 7 bases and J 0 bases; bases outside gene matches: 5. The CDR3 consists of 15 residues. In DNA, the CDR3 is TGTGCCAGCACTCGACAGGGGTTAGCCAAAAACATTCAGTACTTC. It yields the protein CASTRQGLAKNIQYF.